Reported below is one T cell receptor beta chain. Its antigen is as yet unknown. This specimen comes from a study of cytomegalovirus exposure and HLA in healthy donors. General study points: In a later analysis, the majority of CMV-associated beta chains seemingly showed HLA restriction. TRBV6-2, TRBV6-3 and some other V segments were excluded as indistinguishable.

The CDR3 loop spans 17 amino acids. Germline V gene sequence: CDR1 ENHRY, CDR2 SYGVKD. The V end was cut by 8 bases, the J end by 1 base, with 23 bases between. PCR employed 60 Vbeta and 13 Jbeta primers. Method: immunoSEQ multiplex PCR; TCRdb's copy keeps in-frame clones and lacks some. This sample has around 180,000 clones, with roughly 85% found just once. Source material: PBMCs. The chain recombines TRBV10-3 with TRBJ1-1, with D perhaps matching TRBD1 (6 bases). This sequence was found in a boy aged 2 to 9 in good health and CMV-seronegative. The CDR3 DNA sequence: TGTGCCATCCGGCGAGGGGGGGTTGGGGGTACGAACACTGAAGCTTTCTTT. This codes for CAIRRGGVGGTNTEAFF.